The 9 T cell receptor beta chains below all came from one sample that was sequenced in a study of blood T cells in healthy people across ages (dated by TCRdb to between 2015 and 2017). Receptors were amplified or captured by 5' RACE. TCRdb lists the instrument as Illumina HiSeq 2500. A second roughly 6 to 12 cycle PCR used a sample-barcoded 5' primer and a J-beta primer mix. TCRdb reanalyzed the raw reads on its own, using fastp at Q25 for trimming and MiXCR for clone calling, and kept in-frame beta chains. Rows merge per CDR3 protein into single entries with the most common DNA and genes. The sample contains approximately 900,000 distinct CDR3 sequences, around 29% of them found a single time. The ten most abundant clones make up roughly 10% of the sample. Separately, the same data were catalogued under a study of T cells of mothers and their children.

The specimen was blood. Receptor source: a woman aged 40 to 50 in good health.

This rearrangement joins TRBV25-1 to TRBJ1-5; D may be TRBD1 (6 bases). The germline V gene encodes CDR1 MGHDK and CDR2 SYGVNS. The CDR3 spans 14 residues. Trimming stripped 5 bases from V and 3 bases from J, with 11 bases between. The CDR3 sequence is CASSWTENNQPQHF. DNA of the CDR3: TGTGCCAGCAGTTGGACAGAGAACAATCAGCCCCAGCATTTT.

A word on this clonotype: At one end the junction does not follow the germline gene, possibly because of a read error. CDR3 sequence reads: CACSEGSGGTETQYF. The CDR3 DNA reads TGTGCCTGCAGTGAAGGTAGCGGGGGGACTGAGACCCAGTACTTC. The V and J genes are TRBV6-1 and TRBJ2-5; 10 nucleotides align to TRBD2. Germline V gene lookup returns CDR1 MNHNS and CDR2 SASEGT. The CDR3 is 15 amino acids.

Remarks on this clonotype: A much more abundant neighbour one base away suggests this may be a read error. This sequence joins TRBV24-1 and TRBJ2-1; D not certain. The length of the CDR3 is 13 residues. Trimming left V 3 bases short and J 2 bases short, with 4 bases between. Germline V gives CDR1 KGHDR, CDR2 SFDVKD. The CDR3 here is CATSDRAYNEQFF. In DNA, the CDR3 is TGTGCCACCAGTGATCGGGCCTACAATGAGCAGTTCTTC.

At least ten counts were recorded for this clonotype. The V and J genes are TRBV29-1 and TRBJ1-4; possible D gene TRBD1, 6 bases. The germline V gene encodes CDR1 SQVTM and CDR2 ANQGSEA. Trimming stripped 4 bases from V and 5 bases from J, with 14 bases between. The CDR3 length is 14 residues. The CDR3 loop reads CSVVMARGNEKLFF. CDR3 DNA: TGCAGCGTTGTTATGGCCAGGGGCAATGAAAAACTGTTTTTT. Based on the CDR3 plus reference TRBV29-1 and TRBJ1-4, the full variable domain is SAVISQKPSRDICQRGTSLTIQCQVDSQVTMMFWYRQQPGQSLTLIATANQGSEATYESGFVIDKFPISRPNLTFSTLTVSNMSPEDSSIYLCSVVMARGNEKLFFGSGTQLSVL.

This chain joins TRBV20-1 and TRBJ1-5, with D perhaps TRBD1 (5 bases). The V gene lost 3 bases and the J gene lost 2 bases, with 11 bases spanning the gap. Germline CDR1 DFQATT, CDR2 SNEGSKA (reference sequence). The CDR3 is 14 amino acids. The CDR3: CSARRGMGNQPQHF. CDR3 DNA: TGCAGTGCTAGGAGGGGCATGGGCAATCAGCCCCAGCATTTT.

This clonotype has a count of ten or more. This chain uses TRBV7-3 with TRBJ2-3, with D possibly being TRBD2 (6 bases). Germline assignment: CDR1 SGHTA and CDR2 FQGTGA. V was clipped by 0 bases and J by 5 bases, with 12 bases between them. This CDR3 has 15 amino acids. The CDR3 coding sequence is TGTGCCAGCAGCTTAACGAGCGGGTCTAGAGATACGCAGTATTTT. Translating gives CASSLTSGSRDTQYF. Full variable domain (remainder filled in from reference TRBV7-3 and TRBJ2-3): GAGVSQTPSNKVTEKGKYVELRCDPISGHTALYWYRQSLGQGPEFLIYFQGTGAADDSGLPNDRFFAVRPEGSVSTLKIQRTERGDSAVYLCASSLTSGSRDTQYFGPGTRLTVL.

The sample holds many counts of this clonotype. This chain uses TRBV5-1 with TRBJ2-1, with D tentatively TRBD1 (6 bases). CDR3 length: 15 amino acids. The V end was cut by 0 bases, the J end by 2 bases, with 9 bases between. CDR1 SGHRS and CDR2 YFSETQ come from the germline V gene. The CDR3 DNA sequence: TGCGCCAGCAGCTTGGCACAGGGTACCTACAATGAGCAGTTCTTC. This gives the protein CASSLAQGTYNEQFF.

In its sample, this clonotype was seen many times. The chain joins TRBV7-2 to TRBJ2-7; possibly TRBD1 or TRBD2 for D (5 bases each). V was shortened by 7 bases and J by 3 bases, with 13 bases between the two germline ends. Germline assignment: CDR1 SGHTA and CDR2 FQGNSA. This CDR3 comprises 13 residues. CDR3 sequence reads: CASNRGDNYEQYF. The CDR3 DNA is TGTGCCAGCAACCGAGGGGATAACTACGAGCAGTACTTC.

The gene calls are TRBV6-5 and TRBJ1-3, with a weak D call TRBD1 (6 bases). The CDR3 runs 14 residues. CDR1 MNHEY and CDR2 SVGAGI come from the germline V gene. V lost 5 bases and J lost 4, with 12 bases in between. The CDR3 here is CASSEGGNGNTIYF. The CDR3 DNA sequence: TGTGCCAGCAGTGAAGGGGGGAACGGAAACACCATATATTTT.